Following are 6 T cell receptor beta chains from one sample sequenced in a study of blood T cell repertoires in COVID-19. Sequencing used immunoSEQ multiplex PCR; TCRdb keeps in-frame clones, though not all of them. Of about 140,000 clones listed, around four fifths are singletons. Sequenced material: peripheral blood. Every receptor here comes from a woman of 80 years or more with acute or convalescent COVID-19.

Regarding this clone: Other DNA sequences from this sample encode an identical CDR3 as well. The V and J genes are TRBV28 and TRBJ1-1; 7 nucleotides align to TRBD1. Germline assignment: CDR1 MDHEN and CDR2 SYDVKM. The CDR3 contains 15 residues. The V segment lost 3 bases and the J segment 1 base; nucleotides outside the gene matches: 5. The CDR3 here is CASSFGGQRNTEAFF. Written as DNA, the CDR3 is TGTGCCAGCAGTTTCGGGGGACAGAGGAACACTGAAGCTTTCTTT.

V gene TRBV5-1 combines with J gene TRBJ2-5, with D maybe TRBD2 (5 bases). Germline assignment: CDR1 SGHRS and CDR2 YFSETQ. Between the trimmed V and J ends, which lost 0 bases and 1 base, there was a span of 10 bases. The CDR3 consists of 15 residues. CDR3 DNA sequence: TGCGCCAGCAGCTTGGCCGGAGGCCTCCAAGAGACCCAGTACTTC. Protein product: CASSLAGGLQETQYF.

This chain uses TRBV27 with TRBJ2-2, with D possibly being TRBD1 (6 bases). V was pared by 8 bases and J by 3 bases, with 16 bases between. The germline V gene has CDR1 MNHEY and CDR2 SMNVEV (reference sequence). This CDR3 spans 15 amino acids. The CDR3 region has the DNA TGTGCCAGCCGTGGACAGATTGAGGACACCGGGGAGCTGTTTTTT. This gives the protein CASRGQIEDTGELFF.

This sequence joins TRBV5-6 and TRBJ2-7; 14 bases are shared with TRBD2. Germline CDR1 reads SGHDT; CDR2 reads YYEEEE. The CDR3 covers 14 residues. The ends lost 4 bases at V and 7 bases at J; junction bases unmatched: 4. The CDR3 coding sequence is TGTGCCAGCAGCGGGGGACTAGCGGGAGCTGAGCAGTACTTC. Amino acid sequence: CASSGGLAGAEQYF.

The V and J genes are TRBV5-1 and TRBJ2-7, with no clear D. The CDR3 sequence is 12 residues long. Germline loops: CDR1 SGHRS, CDR2 YFSETQ. V was cut by 4 bases and J by 0 bases, with 5 bases left in between. CDR3 sequence (DNA): TGCGCCAGCAGCCTCAGCTCCTACGAGCAGTACTTC. It codes for CASSLSSYEQYF.

V usage is TRBV6-6 and J usage is TRBJ2-7, with 12 bases matching TRBD2. The junction had 1 base not matched to a gene; V was cut back by 5 bases and J by 2 bases. This CDR3 is 14 amino acids long. The germline V gene has CDR1 MNHNY and CDR2 SVGAGI (reference sequence). CDR3 protein: CASSGLAGTYEQYF. The CDR3 region has the DNA TGTGCCAGCAGTGGACTAGCGGGGACCTACGAGCAGTACTTC.